This record concerns one TCR beta chain sequence. Its antigen is undetermined. Second-dose timings of about 4 or about 12 weeks were pooled. The data were obtained in a study of T cell responses to AZD1222 COVID-19 vaccine. General study results and limits: Of spike-specific TCRs, nearly half reportedly target regions left unmutated in variants. Spike-specific TCR breadth and depth rose after two AZD1222 doses. The donors showed a predominance of white British ancestry and of females, with possible underestimation of clonal diversity.

Sequencing used immunoSEQ multiplex PCR; TCRdb keeps in-frame clones, though not all of them. The sample holds 110,000 to 150,000 clones; roughly 91% are singletons and the top ten take approximately 2%. This CDR3 is built from 14 residues. Germline V gives CDR1 SGHTA, CDR2 FQGTGA. Losses at the gene ends were 4 bases for V and 6 bases for J; bases not matched to a gene: 5. The receptor's source is an adult who received the AZD1222 COVID-19 vaccine. Sample: peripheral blood, taken 28 days after the second AZD1222 dose. This chain links TRBV7-3 with TRBJ2-1; 8 bases map to TRBD2. CDR3 residues: CASSSLGRANEQFF. CDR3 DNA: TGTGCCAGCAGCTCCCTCGGGAGGGCCAATGAGCAGTTCTTC. The full variable domain, completed using reference TRBV7-3 and TRBJ2-1, is GAGVSQTPSNKVTEKGKYVELRCDPISGHTALYWYRQSLGQGPEFLIYFQGTGAADDSGLPNDRFFAVRPEGSVSTLKIQRTERGDSAVYLCASSSLGRANEQFFGPGTRLTVL.